This T cell receptor beta chain originates from a study of blood T cell repertoires in COVID-19. Background on the study: Sites in the United States, Italy and Spain provided acute and convalescent COVID-19 samples. T cells, B-cell-depleted T cells, or PBMCs supplied cDNA or gDNA.

CDR1 and CDR2 from the germline V gene are SSHAT and FNYEAQ (reference sequence). V was trimmed by 0 bases and J by 5 bases, leaving 7 bases between them. The CDR3 runs 14 residues. How the authors handled the data: It was from reference gene primer amplification that nucleated cell counts were estimated. Libraries were prepared by immunoSEQ multiplex PCR; TCRdb keeps only in-frame clonotypes and omits some of them. D and trimming were read from the DNA, whereas the V and J calls and clone size are those reported in that table. The sample consists of some 240,000 clones, roughly 90% of them appearing once.

The V call is TRBV7-7, the J call TRBJ2-2; D not resolved. The sequenced sample was peripheral blood. The sequence was collected from a man between 60 and 75 years old who had recovered from COVID-19. The CDR3 DNA sequence: TGTGCCAGCAGCTTAGCCCCCGGGACCGGGGAGCTGTTTTTT. Translating it yields CASSLAPGTGELFF.